The entry below gives a single T cell receptor (beta chain) sequence along with its context. No antigen is known for it. No base quality information exists; no much larger clone differs at one position. The sample belongs to a study of identical twins (dated by TCRdb to about 2016). In terms of the full investigation: To test whether fetal clonotypes persist, this study deep-sequenced TCR alpha and beta repertoires from monozygotic twins, from unrelated adults of various ages, and from cord blood. Replicate twin experiments were performed at different times using different library preparation protocols to rule out contamination. The investigation overall reported the following: In beta out-of-frame sequences, excess twin sharing was weaker, because having fewer shared sequences lowered the signal-to-noise ratio. Fewer insertions were carried by abundant cord blood beta clonotypes, a similar but weaker trend appeared in young adult naive repertoires, and no such trend appeared in memory repertoires. Zero-insertion analyses could be partly confounded by invariant T cells such as MAIT and iNKT, although diverse VJ usage argued against such confounding for most clonotypes. Because the same donors could not be followed over many years, conclusions were based on cross-sectional statistical analysis. Out-of-frame TCR alpha sharing in monozygotic twins was systematically underestimated by recombination models, whereas sharing between unrelated individuals was in agreement with the recombination models. Compared with coincidental sharing between unrelated individuals, out-of-frame TCR alpha sequences shared between twins had an excess of sequences with low generation probability.

Only healthy Caucasian donors were included. Three pairs of female monozygotic twins, all aged about 18 to 30 years, made up the twin cohort. Miltenyi CD45RO+ enrichment and human naive T-cell isolation kits were used to isolate memory (CD45RO+) and naive T cells from PBMC. To prepare the library, 5' RACE was applied. TCRdb lists the instrument as Illumina HiSeq 2000. Template switching added a universal primer binding site, and the final cDNA carried a unique molecular identifier that allowed TCR cDNA molecules to be counted accurately. Specific primers in the conserved constant-segment region were used to synthesize first-strand cDNA for TCR alpha and beta chains. Each cDNA library was double barcoded, with a SMART-Mk sample barcode plus Illumina barcodes, to control for contamination. TruSeq adapter sequences along with Illumina sample barcodes were introduced in two successive PCR steps. Sequencing of the TCR alpha and beta cDNA libraries was done on the Illumina HiSeq platform using custom primers. The paper's processing steps were these. MiGEC processed the raw reads to extract unique molecular identifiers, while MiXCR was used to determine the CDR3 positions. For each individual, recombination models were inferred using an EM algorithm with the repgenHMM and IGoR tools. The tcR package in R was used for shared clonotype analysis, with sharing normalized by the product of cloneset sizes. To study raw recombination free of thymic and clonal selection effects, out-of-frame nonproductive sequences were analyzed. TCRdb took the public reads, trimmed them with fastp at Q25, ran MiXCR for clone calling and kept in-frame beta chains. Every CDR3 protein is listed once, alongside the most common genes and DNA of its rows. These V and J calls originate from TCRdb's pipeline instead of the authors' own analysis. The table for this sample lists 220,000 or so distinct CDR3 sequences; approximately 7% of them were counted only once. Roughly 3.4% of the sample rests with the top ten.

V is clipped by 0 bases and J by 1 base, and the sequence between their germline boundaries is 20 bases long. CDR1 MGHRA and CDR2 YSYEKL are derived from the germline V gene. The CDR3, from cysteine to phenylalanine, totals 19 residues. Only the CDR3 part of the read is kept: 57 bases, read in frame from the first base. These same data were also listed under a study on yellow fever vaccine responses in identical twins. The second paper states: The T cell response to vaccination in identical twins was reported by the authors to appear partly convergent and partly personalized. Focusing on identical twins, the study followed the T cell clones that responded to the vaccine, and did so with precision.

Material for sequencing was memory (CD45RO+) T cells sorted from blood. In the paper's terms, the cell subset or site label means: CD45RO+ enriched T cells. This sequence originates from a woman aged 18-29 years in good health. The V gene is TRBV4-1 and the J gene is TRBJ2-3, with a weak D call of TRBD2 (7 bases match). The nucleotides read TGCGCCAGCAGCCAAGATGGGGGGGCCGGGCGGGCTGGCACAGATACGCAGTATTTT. It translates to CASSQDGGAGRAGTDTQYF.